The rows below give T cell receptor beta chains drawn from one sample of a study of cytomegalovirus exposure and HLA in healthy donors. TCRdb keeps only in-frame clones here, not all; method: immunoSEQ multiplex PCR. The sample records 130,000 to 150,000 clones, 60% to 85% being singletons. Material: PBMCs. Receptors originate from a male donor in good health and CMV-seronegative. Each CDR3 is given with its conserved first and last residue. A D gene is named only where the DNA matches it firmly. A clone size is listed for some rows: how often the clone was seen (once, few, many), or a class if it is expanded.

size	J	D	V	CDR3	DNA
few	TRBJ1-1	NA	TRBV29-1	CSVEGPGRNTEAFF	TGCAGCGTTGAAGGGCCAGGGCGGAACACTGAAGCTTTCTTT
NA	TRBJ2-5	TRBD2	TRBV6-5	CASRRTSGLQETQYF	TGTGCCAGCAGACGGACTAGCGGGCTCCAAGAGACCCAGTACTTC
NA	TRBJ2-3	TRBD1	TRBV2	CASRAYADRVADTQYF	TGTGCCAGCAGGGCCTATGCAGACAGGGTCGCAGATACGCAGTATTTT
NA	TRBJ1-4	NA	TRBV20-1	CSASSEEKLFF	TGCAGTGCTTCTAGCGAGGAAAAACTGTTTTTT
NA	TRBJ2-7	TRBD1	TRBV2	CASRGQAPSYEQYF	TGTGCCAGCAGGGGACAGGCCCCCTCCTACGAGCAGTACTTC
NA	TRBJ1-3	TRBD1	TRBV5-1	CASSPEGQGAGNTIYF	TGCGCCAGCAGCCCCGAAGGACAGGGCGCTGGAAACACCATATATTTT
NA	TRBJ2-3	TRBD2	TRBV5-6	CASSPTGTSGRALDTQYF	TGTGCCAGCAGCCCGACCGGGACTAGCGGGAGGGCCTTAGATACGCAGTATTTT
NA	TRBJ2-2	TRBD1	TRBV7-3	CASRQGASTGELFF	TGTGCCAGCAGGCAGGGGGCTAGCACCGGGGAGCTGTTTTTT
NA	TRBJ1-1	NA	TRBV2	CASSEPTAEAFF	TGTGCCAGCAGTGAACCCACAGCTGAAGCTTTCTTT
NA	TRBJ2-7	TRBD1	TRBV2	CASSDRTGPYEQYF	TGTGCCAGCAGTGACAGGACAGGGCCCTACGAGCAGTACTTC
once	TRBJ1-3	TRBD1	TRBV10-3	CAISAQDGTAENTIYF	TGTGCCATCAGTGCCCAAGACGGGACAGCAGAAAACACCATATATTTT
few	TRBJ2-1	NA	TRBV6-5	CASSFRRDYNEQFF	TGTGCCAGCAGTTTCCGGAGGGATTACAATGAGCAGTTCTTC
NA	TRBJ2-1	TRBD2	TRBV6-5	CASRSLRGAYNEQFF	TGTGCCAGCAGATCTCTGCGGGGGGCCTACAATGAGCAGTTCTTC